This is a list of T cell receptor beta chains from one sample in a study of blood T cells in healthy people across ages. TCRdb reprocessed the 5' RACE reads with MiXCR, giving one entry per CDR3 protein. This table has some 670,000 distinct CDR3 sequences, 52% appearing once. Sequencing was performed on blood. These receptors were taken from a woman older than 75 in good health. CDR3s include the opening cysteine and the closing phenylalanine or tryptophan. Each record gives: D gene, J gene, V gene, clone size, CDR3 protein, CDR3 DNA. D genes are given only for firm matches. Clone size appears in some rows only: once, few, many, or a class for an expanded clone.

>TRBD1|TRBJ2-5|TRBV6-5|.
CASSTIDRAWGETQYF
TGTGCCAGCAGTACCATCGACAGGGCATGGGGAGAGACCCAGTACTTC
>TRBD2|TRBJ2-1|TRBV12-3/TRBV12-4|many
CASRQGTSGRMYNEQFF
TGTGCCAGCAGGCAAGGGACTAGCGGGAGAATGTACAATGAGCAGTTCTTC
>.|TRBJ1-1|TRBV20-1|.
CSAAQGTLEAFF
TGCAGTGCTGCTCAGGGAACCCTTGAAGCTTTCTTT
>.|TRBJ2-5|TRBV11-2|.
CASSLYNLGQGMETQYF
TGTGCCAGCAGCTTGTACAACCTCGGCCAGGGAATGGAGACCCAGTACTTC
>TRBD2|TRBJ2-7|TRBV20-1|few
CSAILSGSRYEQYF
TGCAGTGCTATCCTTAGCGGGAGTCGGTACGAGCAGTACTTC
>TRBD1|TRBJ2-7|TRBV10-3|.
CAISLTGIGGNEQYF
TGTGCCATCAGCCTCACAGGTATAGGGGGCAATGAGCAGTACTTC
>.|TRBJ2-7|TRBV29-1|.
CSVEGGVGTYEQYF
TGCAGCGTTGAGGGGGGCGTCGGAACCTACGAGCAGTACTTC
>TRBD1|TRBJ1-5|TRBV27|few
CASTNPTGASNQPQHF
TGTGCCTCAACTAACCCCACAGGGGCGAGCAATCAGCCCCAGCATTTT
>.|TRBJ2-7|TRBV4-1|few
CASSQDWRETSYNEQYF
TGCGCCAGCAGCCAAGATTGGAGAGAGACTTCTTACAATGAGCAGTACTTC
>TRBD1|TRBJ2-5|TRBV20-1|.
CSALQGQETQYF
TGCAGTGCTTTACAGGGGCAAGAGACCCAGTACTTC
>.|TRBJ1-3|TRBV3-1|.
CASSQAGQMGGNTIYF
TGTGCCAGCAGCCAAGCGGGCCAGATGGGAGGAAACACCATATATTTT
>.|TRBJ2-7|TRBV3-1|.
CASNQGGPMKGYEQYF
TGTGCCAGCAACCAAGGTGGCCCGATGAAGGGCTACGAGCAGTACTTC
>.|TRBJ2-7|TRBV12-3/TRBV12-4|many
CASSLRSGGPYEQYF
TGTGCCAGCAGTTTAAGGTCCGGCGGTCCCTACGAGCAGTACTTC
>TRBD2|TRBJ2-3|TRBV24-1|many
CATSDRTGTSGRASTDTQYF
TGTGCCACCAGTGATCGAACCGGGACTAGCGGGAGGGCCTCGACAGATACGCAGTATTTT
>.|TRBJ2-6|TRBV5-1|many
CASSLLESGANVLTF
TGCGCCAGCAGCTTATTGGAATCTGGGGCCAACGTCCTGACTTTC
>.|TRBJ2-7|TRBV4-1|few
CASSQEGGLASYNEQYF
TGCGCCAGCAGCCAAGAAGGTGGTCTAGCGAGCTACAATGAGCAGTACTTC
>.|TRBJ2-7|TRBV20-1|many
CSAPSQGSGLREQYF
TGCAGTGCCCCTTCCCAGGGTAGCGGACTTAGGGAGCAGTACTTC
>TRBD2|TRBJ2-7|TRBV5-1|few
CASSSGLAGVLSNEQYF
TGCGCCAGCAGTTCGGGACTAGCGGGAGTATTGTCGAACGAGCAGTACTTC
>.|TRBJ2-3|TRBV29-1|once
CSVAIGRGSTDTQYF
TGCAGCGTCGCCATAGGACGGGGAAGCACAGATACGCAGTATTTT
>.|TRBJ2-1|TRBV10-3|many
CAISSGTPLSYNEQFF
TGTGCCATCAGTTCTGGGACACCCCTCTCCTACAATGAGCAGTTCTTC
>.|TRBJ2-7|TRBV29-1|.
CSVSSGRRNEQYF
TGCAGCGTTTCATCCGGGAGAAGAAACGAGCAGTACTTC
>TRBD2|TRBJ2-1|TRBV29-1|many
CSVPGGALNEQFF
TGCAGCGTACCCGGGGGGGCCCTCAATGAGCAGTTCTTC
>.|TRBJ1-5|TRBV2|once
CASTRRNNQPQHF
TGTGCCAGCACGCGACGGAACAATCAGCCCCAGCATTTT
>.|TRBJ2-3|TRBV7-9|many
CASSSPQGLGDTQYF
TGTGCCAGCAGCTCCCCTCAGGGCTTGGGAGATACGCAGTATTTT
>.|TRBJ1-4|TRBV6-5|many
CASTAAGLNEKLFF
TGTGCCAGCACCGCTGCGGGCCTTAATGAAAAACTGTTTTTT
>TRBD2|TRBJ2-7|TRBV7-9|many
CASSPYGTSGIYEQYF
TGTGCCAGCAGCCCCTATGGGACTAGCGGGATCTACGAGCAGTACTTC
>TRBD1|TRBJ2-7|TRBV7-2|.
CASSSTGGFPPEQYF
TGTGCCAGCAGCTCCACAGGGGGGTTCCCCCCCGAGCAGTACTTC